The clone carrying this T cell receptor (beta chain) was seen repeatedly, ten times or more. In the authors' workflow: How many nucleated cells were present was estimated from reference gene primer amplification. The table came from immunoSEQ multiplex PCR; TCRdb's copy has only in-frame clones and leaves some out. V, J and clone size derive from that table, while D and trimming were established from the DNA sequence. Seen here are some 200,000 clones, approximately 90% observed once, and the top ten hold approximately 12%. Germline assignment: CDR1 SQVTM and CDR2 ANQGSEA. The V and J ends lost 7 bases and 2 bases respectively, with 15 bases between them. This CDR3 spans 13 amino acids. The record originates from a study of blood T cell repertoires in COVID-19. The overall study: Spain, Italy and the United States supplied samples that represented acute and convalescent COVID-19. PBMCs, B-cell-depleted T cells, or T cells were the source of the cDNA or gDNA that made up the material.

The chain uses TRBV29-1 and TRBJ2-7, with D perhaps TRBD1 (5 bases). What was sequenced was peripheral blood. The sequence derives from a young woman who had recovered from COVID-19. CDR3: CSARTPIPYEQYF. DNA of the CDR3: TGCAGCGCCCGGACACCAATACCCTACGAGCAGTACTTC.